The next 18 T cell receptor beta chains were all read from a single sample in a study of long-term antiretroviral therapy in people with HIV. Researchers report immunoSEQ v3.0 was run at survey level. TCRdb's copy holds only in-frame clones and misses some; the assay was immunoSEQ multiplex PCR. Seen here are 25,000 or so clones, nearly 85% observed once, and the top ten hold about 10%. Sequencing used unsorted PBMCs, obtained 0.8 years before starting antiretroviral therapy. These receptors all come from a man between 18 and 29 years old with HIV.

The genes are TRBV30 and TRBJ2-7; D is unresolved. Germline CDR1 and CDR2: GTSNPN and SVGIG (reference sequence). The length of the CDR3 is 14 residues. V was cut by 2 bases and J by 1 base, with 12 bases left in between. CDR3 sequence: CAWSKRWGSYEQYF. The DNA of the CDR3 is TGTGCCTGGAGTAAACGGTGGGGATCCTACGAGCAGTACTTC.

The chain is built from TRBV9 and TRBJ2-7; 8 bases match TRBD1. This CDR3 is built from 15 residues. The V and J ends lost 4 bases and 6 bases, in that order; junction bases with no gene match: 12. Germline V gene data show CDR1 as SGDLS and CDR2 as YYNGEE. The CDR3 region is CASSLDPGTGAEQYF. In DNA, the CDR3 is TGTGCCAGCAGCCTAGACCCCGGGACAGGCGCCGAGCAGTACTTC.

The chain couples TRBV11-2 to TRBJ1-6, with D perhaps TRBD1 (6 bases). Germline assignment: CDR1 SGHAT and CDR2 FQNNGV. Trimming took 1 base from V and 3 from J, leaving 10 bases between them. CDR3 length: 16 residues. For the CDR3, the DNA is TGTGCCAGCAGCTTAGTCGGGACACTCTATAATTCACCCCTCCACTTT. Translated: CASSLVGTLYNSPLHF.

CDR3 residues: CASSPGATRGLTF. The CDR3 DNA sequence: TGTGCCAGCAGCCCCGGGGCCACACGGGGCCTCACCTTC. V and J are TRBV13 and TRBJ1-2; possibly TRBD1 for D (5 bases). The CDR3 covers 13 residues. V was clipped by 5 bases and J by 13 bases, with 20 bases between them. Germline-derived CDR1 and CDR2 are PRHDT and FYEKMQ (reference sequence). Full variable domain (remainder filled in from reference TRBV13 and TRBJ1-2): AAGVIQSPRHLIKEKRETATLKCYPIPRHDTVYWYQQGPGQDPQFLISFYEKMQSDKGSIPDRFSAQQFSDYHSELNMSSLELGDSALYFCASSPGATRGLTFGSGTRLTVV.

V gene TRBV5-1 combines with J gene TRBJ2-3; D possibly corresponds to TRBD2 (6 bases). Deletions cut 0 bases from V and 0 bases from J, with 8 bases between. Germline assignment: CDR1 SGHRS and CDR2 YFSETQ. CDR3 length: 15 residues. The DNA for the CDR3 is TGCGCCAGCAGCTTGGACGGGACTAGCACAGATACGCAGTATTTT. The encoded protein is CASSLDGTSTDTQYF.

This clone came up a few times. V gene TRBV25-1 combines with J gene TRBJ1-6; the D gene is possibly TRBD1 (6 bases). This CDR3 contains 13 residues. Germline lookup yields CDR1 MGHDK and CDR2 SYGVNS. V was trimmed by 5 bases and J by 9 bases, leaving 11 bases between them. CDR3 sequence (DNA): TGTGCCAGCAGTCTCGGCAGGGGTTCACCCCTCCACTTT. It codes for CASSLGRGSPLHF.

This chain connects TRBV30 to TRBJ2-7, with 12 bases identical to TRBD2. The germline V gene has CDR1 GTSNPN and CDR2 SVGIG (reference sequence). V shed 1 base and J 7 bases; nucleotides not matched to a gene: 8. The CDR3 consists of 15 residues. The CDR3 here is CAWSALGLAGKEQYF. CDR3 bases: TGTGCCTGGAGTGCCCTGGGACTAGCGGGCAAAGAGCAGTACTTC.

This chain links TRBV29-1 with TRBJ1-1; no clear D gene. V lost 4 bases to trimming and J lost 3 bases, with 15 bases between them. Germline lookup yields CDR1 SQVTM and CDR2 ANQGSEA. The length of the CDR3 is 14 residues. The CDR3 DNA reads as TGCAGCGTTGCACCGTCCTCAAGGGACACTGAAGCTTTCTTT. It translates to CSVAPSSRDTEAFF.

This clone was counted between two and nine times. In DNA form, the CDR3 reads TGTGCCATCAGTGCTTCAGGGGAAACGTGGGGCTACACCTTC. Protein: CAISASGETWGYTF. V gene TRBV10-3 combines with J gene TRBJ1-2; D is perhaps TRBD1 (6 bases). Germline CDR1 reads ENHRY; CDR2 reads SYGVKD. The CDR3 extends over 14 amino acids. The V end lost 4 bases, the J end lost 8 bases, and 17 bases lay between the germline ends.

V is TRBV15 and J is TRBJ2-7; 7 bases agree with TRBD2. J gave up 5 bases and V 2 bases, and 6 bases lay outside the gene matches. The germline gives CDR1 LNHNV, CDR2 YYDKDF (reference sequence). CDR3 size: 14 residues. The chain's CDR3 is CATSRRTRTHEQYF. CDR3 nucleotide sequence: TGTGCCACCAGCAGAAGGACTAGGACACACGAGCAGTACTTC.

The genes are TRBV5-4 and TRBJ2-1, with D perhaps matching TRBD2 (5 bases). V lost 2 bases and J 0 bases, leaving 12 bases between the germline ends. Germline CDR1 SGHNT, CDR2 YYREEE (reference sequence). The CDR3 sequence is 16 residues long. The CDR3 spells CASSLLSGNSYNEQFF. The DNA for the CDR3 is TGTGCCAGCAGCTTACTGAGCGGAAACTCCTACAATGAGCAGTTCTTC.

Here the CDR3 reads CASSRRIVGGPSDTQYF. The CDR3 region has the DNA TGCGCCAGCAGTCGTCGGATCGTGGGAGGGCCCTCAGATACGCAGTATTTT. The chain is built from TRBV4-3 and TRBJ2-3, with 7 bases identical to TRBD2. The junction had 16 bases not matched to a gene; V was cut back by 6 bases and J by 4 bases. CDR3 length: 17 residues. Germline V CDR1 and CDR2: LGHNA, YSLEER.

The chain joins TRBV6-5 to TRBJ1-4; D possibly corresponds to TRBD1 (5 bases). The CDR3 runs 13 residues. Germline values: CDR1 MNHEY, CDR2 SVGAGI. The germline V and J ends were trimmed by 2 bases and 8 bases, with 9 bases remaining between them. CDR3 in amino acids: CASSYKGREKLFF. CDR3 nucleotide sequence: TGTGCCAGCAGTTACAAGGGGAGGGAAAAACTGTTTTTT.

The genes are TRBV7-8 and TRBJ1-1, with D maybe TRBD1 (6 bases). CDR3 length equals 13 residues. CDR1 is SGHVS and CDR2 is FQNEAQ in the germline V gene. V was trimmed by 5 bases and J by 6 bases, leaving 13 bases between them. The CDR3 region is CASSPGTRAEAFF. Written as DNA, the CDR3 is TGTGCCAGCAGCCCCGGGACAAGGGCTGAAGCTTTCTTT.

This chain joins TRBV19 and TRBJ2-1; 8 bases fit TRBD2. The CDR3 is made up of 17 amino acids. J gave up 4 bases and V 1 base, and 9 bases lay outside the gene matches. Germline CDR1 is LNHDA and CDR2 is SQIVND (reference sequence). CDR3: CASSIVAGTPLYNEQFF. In DNA, the CDR3 is TGTGCCAGTAGTATAGTAGCGGGGACACCCCTGTACAATGAGCAGTTCTTC.

This chain uses TRBV19 with TRBJ2-2; TRBD1 aligns across 8 bases. Germline loops: CDR1 LNHDA, CDR2 SQIVND (reference sequence). Trimming took 6 bases from V and 2 from J; bases not matched to a gene: 2. The CDR3 runs 14 residues. The CDR3 sequence is CASSDRGNTGELFF. The CDR3 nucleotides read TGTGCCAGTAGCGACAGGGGAAACACCGGGGAGCTGTTTTTT.

The chain uses TRBV5-6 and TRBJ1-2; tentative D call: TRBD1 (6 bases). V lost 3 bases to trimming and J lost 8 bases, with 17 bases between them. The CDR3 loop spans 14 amino acids. Germline loops: CDR1 SGHDT, CDR2 YYEEEE. The CDR3 here is CASSSDSGAAGYTF. CDR3 in DNA: TGTGCCAGCAGCTCGGACTCAGGGGCGGCCGGCTACACCTTC.

The chain employs TRBV6-6 and TRBJ1-4; a weak D match, TRBD1 (5 bases). The germline V gene encodes CDR1 MNHNY and CDR2 SVGAGI (reference sequence). V was trimmed by 6 bases and J by 8 bases, leaving 19 bases between them. The CDR3 spans 15 residues. The CDR3 spells CASRPKAFRGEKLFF. CDR3 DNA: TGTGCCAGCAGGCCCAAGGCTTTCCGGGGCGAAAAACTGTTTTTT.